This note documents a single T cell receptor beta chain sequence. The sample belongs to a study of blood T cell repertoires in COVID-19. Looking at the study overall: Whether acute or convalescent, the COVID-19 samples came from the United States, Italy and Spain. T cells, B-cell-depleted T cells, or PBMCs provided the cDNA or gDNA that served as material.

V shed 0 bases and J shed 2 bases, with 12 bases lying between them. Per the germline V gene, CDR1 is WNHNN and CDR2 is SYGVQD (reference sequence). The CDR3 runs to 16 residues. Per the authors' pipeline: Amplification of reference gene primers provided the estimated nucleated cell counts. The protocol was immunoSEQ multiplex PCR, while the TCRdb copy is restricted to in-frame clones and leaves out a portion. V and J calls plus clone size are reproduced from that table; the DNA served to infer D and trimming. The profile covers some 50,000 clones, with about nine tenths appearing a single time and 15% taken by the ten largest.

The source material was peripheral blood. The receptor comes from a human donor in a cohort sampled during active COVID-19. The chain joins TRBV10-1 to TRBJ2-3; a possible D gene is TRBD1 (5 bases). This chain's CDR3 is CASSESRQGYTDTQYF. As DNA, the CDR3 is TGCGCCAGCAGTGAGTCTCGGCAGGGATACACAGATACGCAGTATTTT.